These 6 T cell receptor beta chains share one sample of origin, sequenced in a study of blood T cell repertoires in COVID-19. Generated by immunoSEQ multiplex PCR, the TCRdb table keeps only in-frame clones and is missing some. The data contain about 130,000 clones, 70% to 90% of them seen just once; the ten biggest clones take up around 13%. The sequencing input was peripheral blood. The receptors stem from a human donor in a cohort sampled during active COVID-19.

This sequence joins TRBV20-1 and TRBJ2-1; TRBD1 agrees at 9 bases. Looked up from germline, CDR1 is DFQATT and CDR2 is SNEGSKA (reference sequence). The CDR3 spans 11 residues. The ends lost 6 bases at V and 9 bases at J; junction bases unmatched: 3. Here the CDR3 DNA reads TGCAGTGCAGACAGGGGGAGTGAGCAGTTCTTC. Its protein product is CSADRGSEQFF.

There are a few counts of this clone. J is TRBJ1-1 and V is TRBV5-1; TRBD1 matches 7 bases. Germline values: CDR1 SGHRS, CDR2 YFSETQ. Trimming removed 0 bases from V and 0 bases from J; junction bases left unmatched: 2. The CDR3 covers 15 residues. The DNA for the CDR3 is TGCGCCAGCAGCTTGGGGGACAGCCTGAACACTGAAGCTTTCTTT. Translation: CASSLGDSLNTEAFF. The entire variable domain, with the rest obtained from reference TRBV5-1 and TRBJ1-1, is as follows: KAGVTQTPRYLIKTRGQQVTLSCSPISGHRSVSWYQQTPGQGLQFLFEYFSETQRNKGNFPGRFSGRQFSNSRSEMNVSTLELGDSALYLCASSLGDSLNTEAFFGQGTRLTVV.

The chain combines TRBV19 with TRBJ1-2; perhaps TRBD1 as D (5 bases). This CDR3 has 14 amino acids. With 4 bases removed from V and 7 bases from J, the gap between germline ends came to 16 bases. The germline V gene encodes CDR1 LNHDA and CDR2 SQIVND (reference sequence). In nucleotides, the CDR3 is TGTGCCAGTAGTACATCTCACCAGGGTAGTGGCTACACCTTC. Encoded protein: CASSTSHQGSGYTF. The complete variable domain, with remaining parts taken from reference TRBV19 and TRBJ1-2, reads DGGITQSPKYLFRKEGQNVTLSCEQNLNHDAMYWYRQDPGQGLRLIYYSQIVNDFQKGDIAEGYSVSREKKESFPLTVTSAQKNPTAFYLCASSTSHQGSGYTFGSGTRLTVV.

This clone was recorded once. The chain links TRBV10-3 to TRBJ2-5, with D unresolved. The V gene lost 0 bases and the J gene lost 5 bases, with 7 bases spanning the gap. The CDR3 has 13 residues. From germline, CDR1 is ENHRY and CDR2 SYGVKD. The CDR3 region is CAISESSSETQYF. In DNA form, the CDR3 reads TGTGCCATCAGTGAGTCATCCAGTGAGACCCAGTACTTC.

This chain uses TRBV28 with TRBJ2-7; 7 nucleotides agree with TRBD2. Germline V gives CDR1 MDHEN, CDR2 SYDVKM. There are 13 residues in the CDR3. J gave up 5 bases and V 5 bases, and 6 bases lay outside the gene matches. The CDR3 reads CASSPGGFNEQYF. The CDR3 DNA sequence: TGTGCCAGCAGTCCGGGGGGTTTTAACGAGCAGTACTTC.

J is TRBJ1-1 and V is TRBV5-1; weak D call: TRBD1 (6 bases). The CDR3 consists of 16 residues. V was shortened by 2 bases and J by 4 bases, with 18 bases between the two germline ends. CDR1 and CDR2 (germline): SGHRS, YFSETQ. In DNA, the CDR3 is TGCGCCAGCAGCTTAGTTGTACGGGGAGGGGGCACTGAAGCTTTCTTT. Amino acids: CASSLVVRGGGTEAFF.